One sample yielded the 31 T cell receptor beta chains listed below, sequenced in a study of blood T cell repertoires in COVID-19. Clones were read by immunoSEQ multiplex PCR, and TCRdb kept only the in-frame ones, dropping some. In the table there are 110,000 or so clones, around 85% of which are singletons. The sequencing sample was made of peripheral blood. All receptors derive from a woman between 55 and 75 years old with COVID-19, enrolled during active disease.

The rearrangement uses TRBV7-9 and TRBJ2-1; 8 bases are a match to TRBD2. Unmatched junction bases numbered 8, after V lost 4 bases and J lost 0 bases. CDR1 and CDR2 (germline): SEHNR, FQNEAQ (reference sequence). The CDR3 has 17 residues. CDR3 nucleotide sequence: TGTGCCAGCAGCTCTCGCGGGGGGCCGGGCTCCTACAATGAGCAGTTCTTC. Protein: CASSSRGGPGSYNEQFF. The full variable domain, rest sourced from reference TRBV7-9 and TRBJ2-1, is DTGVSQNPRHKITKRGQNVTFRCDPISEHNRLYWYRQTLGQGPEFLTYFQNEAQLEKSRLLSDRFSAERPKGSFSTLEIQRTEQGDSAMYLCASSSRGGPGSYNEQFFGPGTRLTVL.

The chain combines TRBV6-5 with TRBJ2-7, with TRBD1 identical over 8 bases. The CDR3 has 16 amino acids. Germline CDR1 is MNHEY and CDR2 is SVGAGI. V was pared by 2 bases and J by 2 bases, with 8 bases of the junction left unmatched. The CDR3 DNA is TGTGCCAGCAGTTACAGGGGGACAGGTGTTCCCTACGAGCAGTACTTC. Amino acid sequence: CASSYRGTGVPYEQYF.

The chain links TRBV6-5 to TRBJ1-4; no reliable D call. CDR1 is MNHEY, CDR2 SVGAGI, per germline. The CDR3 loop spans 12 amino acids. Trimming stripped 6 bases from V and 7 bases from J, with 9 bases between. This CDR3 is CASRAQTEKLFF. DNA for the CDR3: TGTGCCAGCAGGGCACAGACTGAAAAACTGTTTTTT.

The chain links TRBV18 to TRBJ1-1; D might be TRBD1 (6 bases). The V gene's germline CDR1 is KGHSH and CDR2 LQKENI. V lost 5 bases, J lost 1 base, and 11 bases lay in between. There are 14 residues in the CDR3. In nucleotides, the CDR3 is TGTGCCAGCTCAGCAGGACAGAGGAACACTGAAGCTTTCTTT. Its translation is CASSAGQRNTEAFF.

V and J are TRBV5-6 and TRBJ2-7; TRBD2 aligns across 11 bases. CDR1 is SGHDT, CDR2 YYEEEE, per germline. V lost 4 bases and J lost 2; bases outside the gene matches: 5. This CDR3 is built from 15 residues. The CDR3 reads CASSRSGGAAYEQYF. CDR3 coding DNA: TGTGCCAGCAGCCGTAGCGGGGGGGCGGCCTACGAGCAGTACTTC.

This chain connects TRBV3-1 (or the pseudogene TRBV3-2) to TRBJ2-5, with D possibly matching TRBD1 (6 bases). V was shortened by 4 bases and J by 5 bases, with 11 bases between the two germline ends. Germline V lookup: CDR1 LGHDT, CDR2 YNNKEL (reference sequence). The CDR3 runs to 13 residues. DNA of the CDR3: TGTGCCAGCAGCCTAAGAGGACAGGAGACCCAGTACTTC. Translated: CASSLRGQETQYF.

The J gene is TRBJ2-1, the V gene TRBV18; perhaps TRBD2 as D (6 bases). Germline CDR1 and CDR2: KGHSH and LQKENI. Trimming stripped 3 bases from V and 6 bases from J, with 12 bases between. This CDR3 has 14 residues. Written as DNA, the CDR3 is TGTGCCAGCTCACCCAATTGGGGGGTCAATGAGCAGTTCTTC. Amino acids: CASSPNWGVNEQFF.

This clone was counted once. This rearrangement joins TRBV15 to TRBJ2-7; D is undetermined. The germline V gene encodes CDR1 LNHNV and CDR2 YYDKDF (reference sequence). V shed 8 bases and J shed 0 bases, with 14 bases lying between them. The CDR3 consists of 14 residues. The CDR3: CATSIERSSYEQYF. CDR3 nucleotide sequence: TGTGCCACCTCCATTGAACGGAGCTCCTACGAGCAGTACTTC.

This chain joins TRBV18 and TRBJ2-4; 11 bases map to TRBD2. The J segment lost 0 bases and the V segment lost 5 bases, leaving 12 bases of the junction unmatched. The CDR3 extends over 19 amino acids. Germline V gene data show CDR1 as KGHSH and CDR2 as LQKENI. CDR3 nucleotide sequence: TGTGCCAGCTCAACAGCGGTAGCGGGGGGGATTGAAGCCAAAAACATTCAGTACTTC. It codes for CASSTAVAGGIEAKNIQYF.

The rearrangement uses TRBV27 and TRBJ1-5; D possibly corresponds to TRBD1 (6 bases). V lost 0 bases to trimming and J lost 5 bases, with 11 bases between them. CDR1 and CDR2 (germline): MNHEY, SMNVEV (reference sequence). The CDR3 covers 15 residues. CDR3 sequence (DNA): TGTGCCAGCAGTTTATCCGTGACAGGCGATCAGCCCCAGCATTTT. Translated: CASSLSVTGDQPQHF.

This rearrangement joins TRBV6-6 to TRBJ1-1, with 10 bases aligning to TRBD1. Trimming took 5 bases from V and 5 from J; bases not matched to a gene: 20. The CDR3 has 19 amino acids. The V gene's germline CDR1 is MNHNY and CDR2 SVGAGI (reference sequence). CDR3 nucleotide sequence: TGTGCCAGCAGTCCCCAGCCGTGGGACAGGGGCCCCAGAGGGACTGAAGCTTTCTTT. Translated: CASSPQPWDRGPRGTEAFF.

V gene TRBV6-6 combines with J gene TRBJ1-1; possible D gene TRBD1, 5 bases. From germline, CDR1 is MNHNY and CDR2 SVGAGI (reference sequence). This CDR3 is built from 13 residues. The ends were cut back, 2 bases at V and 10 bases at J, with 14 bases in the middle. The CDR3 is CASSYRGGERAFF. The CDR3 coding sequence is TGTGCCAGCAGTTACAGGGGCGGGGAGAGAGCTTTCTTT.

CDR3 sequence reads: CASSIQRGSIYNEQFF. The CDR3 nucleotides read TGTGCCAGTAGTATTCAGCGGGGGTCCATCTACAATGAGCAGTTCTTC. J is TRBJ2-1 and V is TRBV19, with 8 bases identical to TRBD2. The V gene end was trimmed by 3 bases and the J gene end by 3 bases; junction bases not matched to a gene: 7. The germline V gene has CDR1 LNHDA and CDR2 SQIVND (reference sequence). The CDR3 consists of 16 residues.

The chain employs TRBV2 and TRBJ2-2, with 9 bases matching TRBD2. The CDR3 is 16 amino acids. Trimming took 11 bases from V and 3 from J; bases not matched to a gene: 13. Per the germline V gene, CDR1 is SNHLY and CDR2 is FYNNEI. The CDR3 reads CAFKRGAGVYTGELFF. CDR3 DNA: TGTGCCTTTAAGCGGGGGGCAGGTGTGTACACCGGGGAGCTGTTTTTT.

The chain links TRBV5-6 to TRBJ2-7; 10 positions match TRBD1. J lost 4 bases, V lost 2 bases, and 3 bases had no gene match. CDR3 length: 14 amino acids. CDR1 and CDR2 (germline): SGHDT, YYEEEE. CDR3 DNA sequence: TGTGCCAGCAGCTTCGGGACAGGGGTTTACGAGCAGTACTTC. Translation: CASSFGTGVYEQYF.

This clone appeared a few times. The chain uses TRBV6-2 or TRBV6-3 and TRBJ2-1; TRBD1 might be the D (6 bases). This CDR3 is built from 16 residues. The V gene lost 0 bases and the J gene lost 0 bases, with 9 bases spanning the gap. The germline V gene encodes CDR1 MNHEY and CDR2 SVGEGT. This chain's CDR3 is CASSYSRGSSYNEQFF. The CDR3, as DNA: TGTGCCAGCAGTTACTCGAGGGGGAGCTCCTACAATGAGCAGTTCTTC.

The CDR3, as DNA: TGTGCCAGCAGCCGAGGGGGCGTCTATGGCTACACCTTC. Translated, it gives CASSRGGVYGYTF. The V call is TRBV6-5, the J call TRBJ1-2; TRBD1 agrees at 7 bases. This CDR3 contains 13 residues. Germline V CDR1 and CDR2: MNHEY, SVGAGI. V gave up 6 bases and J gave up 4 bases; unmatched junction bases: 5.

The V call is TRBV20-1, the J call TRBJ2-1; 12 positions agree with TRBD2. This CDR3 has 14 amino acids. Germline loops: CDR1 DFQATT, CDR2 SNEGSKA (reference sequence). The V gene end was trimmed by 3 bases and the J gene end by 6 bases; junction bases not matched to a gene: 3. The CDR3 reads CSASLLAGGNEQFF. CDR3 bases: TGCAGTGCTAGTTTACTAGCGGGGGGCAATGAGCAGTTCTTC.

The chain joins TRBV19 to TRBJ1-3; D remains ambiguous. Germline V gene sequence: CDR1 LNHDA, CDR2 SQIVND (reference sequence). V lost 6 bases and J 0 bases, leaving 9 bases between the germline ends. The CDR3 is made up of 14 amino acids. For the CDR3, the DNA is TGTGCCAGTAGCGCAGTGAACTCTGGAAACACCATATATTTT. Translating gives CASSAVNSGNTIYF.

This chain uses TRBV6-2 or TRBV6-3 with TRBJ2-1; 7 bases map to TRBD1. CDR1 and CDR2 from the germline V gene are MNHEY and SVGEGT. This CDR3 has 15 amino acids. After removal of 0 bases from V and 3 bases from J, the junction contained 2 bases not matched to a gene. This chain's CDR3 is CASSYSTGFYNEQFF. The CDR3 DNA follows: TGTGCCAGCAGTTACTCGACAGGGTTCTACAATGAGCAGTTCTTC.

The chain joins TRBV3-1 (or the pseudogene TRBV3-2) to TRBJ1-1; possibly TRBD1 for D (5 bases). Germline lookup yields CDR1 LGHDT and CDR2 YNNKEL (reference sequence). Trimming left V 4 bases short and J 4 bases short, with 19 bases between. The CDR3 loop spans 16 amino acids. The CDR3 spells CASSPLESGGTTEAFF. CDR3 DNA sequence: TGTGCCAGCAGCCCCCTCGAGAGCGGGGGGACCACTGAAGCTTTCTTT.

The rearrangement uses TRBV11-3 and TRBJ1-1; no clear D gene. The germline V and J ends were trimmed by 5 bases and 4 bases, with 11 bases remaining between them. This CDR3 contains 13 residues. CDR1 and CDR2 (germline): SGHNT, YENEEA. The CDR3 DNA is TGTGCCAGCAGCGAAACACAGTCCACTGAAGCTTTCTTT. Amino acids: CASSETQSTEAFF.

V and J are TRBV11-2 and TRBJ1-2, with no clear D. Trimming removed 2 bases from V and 4 bases from J, with 8 bases in between. CDR3 length: 13 amino acids. CDR1 is SGHAT and CDR2 is FQNNGV in the germline V gene. The CDR3 here is CASSLSAVYGYTF. For the CDR3, the DNA is TGTGCCAGCAGCTTATCCGCGGTCTATGGCTACACCTTC.

The gene calls are TRBV7-9 and TRBJ2-1; 10 bases map to TRBD2. The ends lost 8 bases at V and 1 base at J; junction bases unmatched: 11. CDR1 SEHNR and CDR2 FQNEAQ come from the germline V gene (reference sequence). This CDR3 is 17 amino acids long. The DNA for the CDR3 is TGTGCCAGCCCGGGGCTAGCGGGGGCCGTATCCTACAATGAGCAGTTCTTC. This encodes CASPGLAGAVSYNEQFF.

The chain recombines TRBV7-3 with TRBJ2-5; TRBD2 matches 11 bases. Trimming cost V 5 bases and J 5 bases; bases outside gene matches: 7. CDR1 SGHTA and CDR2 FQGTGA come from the germline V gene. CDR3 length: 15 residues. The CDR3 sequence: CASSPLAGGGETQYF. The CDR3 nucleotides read TGTGCCAGCAGCCCCCTAGCGGGGGGCGGGGAGACCCAGTACTTC.

This clone occurred a few times. V and J are TRBV7-9 and TRBJ1-2; 10 bases map to TRBD1. Unmatched junction bases numbered 11, after V lost 5 bases and J lost 8 bases. CDR1 SEHNR and CDR2 FQNEAQ come from the germline V gene (reference sequence). The CDR3 sequence is 15 residues long. CDR3 DNA sequence: TGTGCCAGCAGCGCATCCCCGGGACAGGGGTACGGCTACACCTTC. Residues: CASSASPGQGYGYTF.

The gene calls are TRBV10-3 and TRBJ2-7, with TRBD1 identical over 10 bases. The CDR3 extends over 15 amino acids. CDR1 and CDR2 from the germline V gene are ENHRY and SYGVKD. Germline trimming cut 3 bases from V and 4 bases from J; bases unmatched to any gene: 6. The CDR3 DNA reads as TGTGCCATCAGTGAAGGGACAGGGGACGGTTACGAGCAGTACTTC. Its protein product is CAISEGTGDGYEQYF.

The CDR3 spells CASSQGGDRRRETQYF. The CDR3 DNA reads as TGCGCCAGCAGCCAAGGAGGAGACAGGCGGCGAGAGACCCAGTACTTC. The V and J genes are TRBV4-3 and TRBJ2-5, with D tentatively TRBD1 (6 bases). The CDR3 sequence is 16 residues long. CDR1 and CDR2 from the germline V gene are LGHNA and YSLEER. Trimming left V 1 base short and J 4 bases short, with 16 bases between.

J is TRBJ1-6 and V is TRBV13; D is perhaps TRBD1 (5 bases). V was shortened by 0 bases and J by 3 bases, with 9 bases between the two germline ends. CDR1 is PRHDT and CDR2 is FYEKMQ in the germline V gene (reference sequence). The CDR3 is 16 residues long. The CDR3 loop reads CASSLGGENYNSPLHF. The DNA of the CDR3 is TGTGCCAGCAGCTTAGGAGGGGAAAACTATAATTCACCCCTCCACTTT.

The chain recombines TRBV6-5 with TRBJ1-2, with TRBD1 as a possible D gene (6 bases). Trimming pared 6 bases from V and 4 bases from J, leaving 12 bases between. Germline V lookup: CDR1 MNHEY, CDR2 SVGAGI. This CDR3 is 13 amino acids long. The CDR3 loop reads CASSRTESYGYTF. The CDR3 nucleotides are TGTGCCAGCAGCAGGACAGAGAGCTATGGCTACACCTTC.

J is TRBJ1-2 and V is TRBV7-8; 8 bases match TRBD1. This CDR3 spans 14 amino acids. The germline CDR1 and CDR2 sequences are SGHVS and FQNEAQ. J lost 4 bases, V lost 5 bases, and 6 bases had no gene match. CDR3: CASSIRQGTYGYTF. CDR3 sequence (DNA): TGTGCCAGCAGCATACGACAGGGGACCTATGGCTACACCTTC.